This TCR beta chain was profiled in a study of beta chain features in type 1 diabetes. This CDR3 is 16 amino acids long. Losses at the gene ends were 3 bases for V and 0 bases for J; bases not matched to a gene: 5. CDR1 and CDR2 from the germline V gene are GTSNPN and SVGIG (reference sequence). Study results and caveats: Type 1 diabetes patients showed a moderate but significant shortening of TCRB CDR3s in all four CD4+ subsets.

All of the isolated RNA was reverse transcribed, so expressed TCRB transcripts were sequenced. Libraries were prepared by immunoSEQ multiplex PCR; TCRdb keeps only in-frame clonotypes and omits some of them. The sample includes hundreds of thousands of clones, roughly 12% of them seen just once. Details on this clone: Its antigen is unidentified.

V is TRBV30 and J is TRBJ1-6; 7 bases align to TRBD1. The receptor was derived from a man between 18 and 29 years old in good health. The sample consisted of naive CD4+ T cells from blood. The CDR3 is CAWRRQGLSYNSPLHF. CDR3 sequence (DNA): TGTGCCTGGAGGAGACAGGGTCTCTCCTATAATTCACCCCTCCACTTT.